Each of the 25 T cell receptor beta chains below was sequenced from the same sample in a study of blood T cells in healthy people across ages (dated by TCRdb to the mid-2010s). The library came from 5' RACE. For sequencing, an Illumina HiSeq 2500 was employed. A second PCR of roughly 7 to 12 cycles was run with a J-beta primer mix and a sample-barcoded 5' primer. TCRdb reprocessed the public reads (quality trimming at Q25 with fastp, clone calling with MiXCR) and kept in-frame beta chains. For every CDR3 protein sequence, its rows merge into one entry that carries the most common genes and DNA. The sample records roughly 1.5 million distinct CDR3 sequences, roughly 43% of which are singletons. Over 3.5% of the sample belongs to the ten largest clones. The sequenced material came from blood. Receptors were obtained from a woman aged 18-35 years in good health.

Ten or more counts support this clonotype. The chain joins TRBV29-1 to TRBJ2-3; the D gene is possibly TRBD2 (5 bases). V was clipped by 7 bases and J by 4 bases, with 15 bases between them. The CDR3 runs 13 residues. CDR1 is SQVTM and CDR2 is ANQGSEA in the germline V gene. DNA of the CDR3: TGCAGCGCCGACAAACGGGGAGCAGATACGCAGTATTTT. Encoded protein: CSADKRGADTQYF.

The chain couples TRBV29-1 to TRBJ1-1, with D maybe TRBD1 (5 bases). CDR3 length: 11 amino acids. Trimming shortened V by 5 bases and J by 3 bases, and 7 bases separated the two germline ends. Germline loops: CDR1 SQVTM, CDR2 ANQGSEA. The CDR3 spells CSVLGDTEAFF. In DNA, the CDR3 is TGCAGCGTTTTGGGGGACACTGAAGCTTTCTTT.

This clonotype was recorded at least ten times. V is TRBV6-2 or TRBV6-3 and J is TRBJ2-7; TRBD2 matches 11 bases. This CDR3 region has 16 residues. Trimming took 6 bases from V and 2 from J; bases not matched to a gene: 9. Germline V CDR1 and CDR2: MNHEY, SVGEGT. CDR3 sequence (DNA): TGTGCCAGCAGGTTGGCGGGGACTAGCGGAACCTACGAGCAGTACTTC. Amino acid sequence: CASRLAGTSGTYEQYF.

This clonotype occurred a few times. This chain joins TRBV6-6 and TRBJ2-5; unclear D gene. The V end lost 7 bases, the J end lost 1 base, and 16 bases lay between the germline ends. Germline CDR1 reads MNHNY; CDR2 reads SVGAGI (reference sequence). The CDR3 has 15 residues. The CDR3 region is CASKINSLTQETQYF. The CDR3 coding sequence is TGTGCCAGCAAAATTAATAGTCTAACCCAAGAGACCCAGTACTTC.

This clonotype has a handful of counts. V usage is TRBV9 and J usage is TRBJ2-1, with no clear D. This CDR3 has 15 amino acids. V lost 3 bases and J lost 1, with 11 bases in between. Germline CDR1 is SGDLS and CDR2 is YYNGEE. This CDR3 reads CASSAGSKSYNEQFF. The CDR3 bases are TGTGCCAGCAGCGCCGGGTCTAAGTCCTACAATGAGCAGTTCTTC.

This chain links TRBV6-5 with TRBJ1-1, with D perhaps matching TRBD1 (6 bases). CDR1 is MNHEY and CDR2 is SVGAGI in the germline V gene. V was cut by 2 bases and J by 4 bases, with 11 bases left in between. CDR3 length: 14 residues. As DNA, the CDR3 is TGTGCCAGCAGTTACGATCGGGGGGCCACTGAAGCTTTCTTT. Protein sequence: CASSYDRGATEAFF.

The rearrangement uses TRBV20-1 and TRBJ2-5, with 11 bases fitting TRBD2. Trimming took 2 bases from V and 11 from J; bases not matched to a gene: 19. There are 17 residues in the CDR3. Germline CDR1 DFQATT, CDR2 SNEGSKA (reference sequence). The CDR3 nucleotides read TGCAGTGCTAGACTAGGGGGCCTAGCGGGGGGCTCCAATGAGCAGTACTTC. Translating gives CSARLGGLAGGSNEQYF.

This clonotype was counted between two and nine times. This chain connects TRBV6-6 to TRBJ2-7; TRBD2 matches at 8 bases. The CDR3 sequence is 15 residues long. The V segment lost 2 bases and the J segment 1 base; nucleotides outside the gene matches: 4. Germline-derived CDR1 and CDR2 are MNHNY and SVGAGI (reference sequence). The CDR3 nucleotides are TGTGCCAGCAGTTACCATAGCGGGGAGTCCTACGAGCAGTACTTC. Translated: CASSYHSGESYEQYF.

Of note for this clonotype: The junction shows a germline mismatch at one end, possibly a read error. The V and J genes are TRBV12-3 or TRBV12-4 and TRBJ1-1; 10 bases align to TRBD1. The CDR3 totals 17 residues. Written as DNA, the CDR3 is TGTACCAGCAGTTTAGCGACAGGGGGCGCCGGGGCCACTGAAGCTTTCTTT. Protein sequence: CTSSLATGGAGATEAFF.

In its sample, this clonotype was seen a few times. V and J are TRBV7-9 and TRBJ2-7; TRBD1 is a possible D gene (6 bases). V lost 4 bases, J lost 5 bases, and 12 bases lay in between. This CDR3 spans 13 amino acids. Germline CDR1 is SEHNR and CDR2 is FQNEAQ (reference sequence). Here the CDR3 reads CASSSTGDDEQYF. The CDR3 bases are TGTGCCAGCAGCTCGACAGGAGATGACGAGCAGTACTTC.

About this clonotype: No conserved phenylalanine or tryptophan is present at the end of the CDR3, so a read error is the likely explanation. V and J are TRBV6-5 and TRBJ2-1, with TRBD1 matching over 8 bases. Germline V CDR1 and CDR2: MNHEY, SVGAGI. CDR3 length: 15 amino acids. V was clipped by 2 bases and J by 5 bases; unmatched bases: 5. CDR3 region: CASSYDRGNNNEQFL. CDR3 sequence (DNA): TGTGCCAGCAGTTACGACAGGGGAAACAACAATGAGCAGTTCTTA.

The table lists this clonotype with a few counts. The rearrangement uses TRBV20-1 and TRBJ2-4; D is possibly TRBD2 (6 bases). The J call is in doubt because the DNA end fits TRBJ2-7 better. The V gene's germline CDR1 is DFQATT and CDR2 SNEGSKA (reference sequence). CDR3 length equals 16 residues. CDR3 DNA: TGCAGTGCTAGAGACTCAAAGGAGGGTGGGTTCTACGAGCAGTACTTC. Translated, it gives CSARDSKEGGFYEQYF.

This rearrangement joins TRBV7-9 to TRBJ1-2; D unclear. Germline CDR1 SEHNR, CDR2 FQNEAQ (reference sequence). The ends were cut back, 1 base at V and 3 bases at J, with 15 bases in the middle. This CDR3 is 16 amino acids long. CDR3 coding DNA: TGTGCCAGCAGCTTAGGCGGTTGGGAAGACTACTATGGCTACACCTTC. The encoded protein is CASSLGGWEDYYGYTF.

J is TRBJ1-1 and V is TRBV4-1; 11 bases are shared with TRBD1. Germline CDR1 MGHRA, CDR2 YSYEKL. The CDR3 sequence is 15 residues long. Trimming removed 2 bases from V and 4 bases from J; junction bases left unmatched: 3. The CDR3 loop reads CASSQHGTGGTEAFF. In DNA, the CDR3 is TGCGCCAGCAGCCAACACGGGACAGGGGGCACTGAAGCTTTCTTT.

Notes on this clonotype: One end of the junction is discordant with germline, which a read error may explain. V gene TRBV4-1 combines with J gene TRBJ2-7; D is unresolved. The CDR3 is 12 amino acids. Per germline, CDR1 MGHRA and CDR2 YSYEKL. In DNA form, the CDR3 reads TGCGCCAGCAACCAAGATTTCATCGAGCAGTACTTC. It yields the protein CASNQDFIEQYF.

The rearrangement uses TRBV12-3 or TRBV12-4 and TRBJ1-2; D possibly corresponds to TRBD1 (6 bases). The V end lost 6 bases, the J end lost 7 bases, and 12 bases lay between the germline ends. The CDR3 is made up of 12 amino acids. The DNA for the CDR3 is TGTGCCAGCAGCAATACAGGGACTGGCTACACCTTC. Its translation: CASSNTGTGYTF.

This clonotype showed up many times. V gene TRBV29-1 combines with J gene TRBJ2-7, with D unclear. Germline CDR1 and CDR2: SQVTM and ANQGSEA. The CDR3 is made up of 11 amino acids. V lost 1 base and J lost 4, with 5 bases in between. CDR3 nucleotide sequence: TGCAGCGTTGAAGTAGCATACGAGCAGTACTTC. Protein product: CSVEVAYEQYF.

This sequence joins TRBV29-1 and TRBJ2-1; the match to TRBD1 covers 7 bases. V shed 6 bases and J 5 bases; nucleotides not matched to a gene: 4. From germline, CDR1 is SQVTM and CDR2 ANQGSEA. CDR3 length: 12 residues. In nucleotides, the CDR3 is TGCAGCGTCCAGGGACAGAACAATGAGCAGTTCTTC. Its translation: CSVQGQNNEQFF.

This clonotype was seen just once. The junction departs from the called germline gene at one end, perhaps through a read error. This chain links TRBV29-1 with TRBJ2-5, with D perhaps TRBD2 (5 bases). The V gene's germline CDR1 is SQVTM and CDR2 ANQGSEA. The CDR3 is 13 residues long. CDR3 sequence: CNVGRQRRETQYF. The CDR3, as DNA: TGCAACGTTGGAAGGCAGCGGCGAGAGACCCAGTACTTC.

This sequence joins TRBV3-1 and TRBJ1-2; 9 nucleotides match TRBD1. This CDR3 contains 14 residues. V shed 5 bases, J shed 4 bases, and the junction held 5 bases outside the gene matches. CDR1 LGHDT and CDR2 YNNKEL come from the germline V gene (reference sequence). This chain's CDR3 is CASSSTGGFYGYTF. CDR3 DNA: TGTGCCAGCAGCTCAACAGGGGGCTTCTATGGCTACACCTTC.

In this sample, this clonotype turned up a few times. The chain recombines TRBV12-3 or TRBV12-4 with TRBJ1-4; a possible D gene is TRBD1 (6 bases). This CDR3 spans 15 amino acids. The V end was cut by 5 bases, the J end by 0 bases, with 10 bases between. In DNA, the CDR3 is TGTGCCAGCAGTGGGACACTCGCAACTAATGAAAAACTGTTTTTT. It yields the protein CASSGTLATNEKLFF.

This clonotype was seen ten or more times. One end of the junction does not line up with germline, which may come from a read error. J is TRBJ1-2 and V is TRBV5-5, with a weak D call TRBD1 (5 bases). CDR1 and CDR2 (germline): SGHKS, YYEKEE (reference sequence). The CDR3 sequence is 13 residues long. CDR3 sequence (DNA): TGCGCCAGCAGCCAGGGCCTTAACTATGGCTACACCTTC. Protein: CASSQGLNYGYTF.

In nucleotides, the CDR3 is TGTGCCAGCAGCTTTGGCCCCCGGGGAGATCGTGGCTACACCTTC. Translated, it gives CASSFGPRGDRGYTF. This chain uses TRBV7-2 with TRBJ1-2, with D unclear. Germline CDR1 is SGHTA and CDR2 is FQGNSA. The CDR3 is 15 residues long. Trimming took 3 bases from V and 7 from J, leaving 18 bases between them.

The rearrangement joins TRBV6-5 to TRBJ1-4; D not resolved. V lost 10 bases to trimming and J lost 4 bases, with 13 bases between them. CDR3 size: 13 residues. From germline, CDR1 is MNHEY and CDR2 SVGAGI. The CDR3 DNA sequence: TGTGCCACTTCACAGCGATATAATGAAAAACTGTTTTTT. It yields the protein CATSQRYNEKLFF.

This chain uses TRBV27 with TRBJ2-7; D not resolved. CDR3 length: 13 residues. Trimming removed 0 bases at V and 5 bases at J, with 8 bases between. CDR1 MNHEY and CDR2 SMNVEV come from the germline V gene (reference sequence). The CDR3 region is CASSLSRANEQYF. Here the CDR3 DNA reads TGTGCCAGCAGTTTATCCCGGGCCAACGAGCAGTACTTC.